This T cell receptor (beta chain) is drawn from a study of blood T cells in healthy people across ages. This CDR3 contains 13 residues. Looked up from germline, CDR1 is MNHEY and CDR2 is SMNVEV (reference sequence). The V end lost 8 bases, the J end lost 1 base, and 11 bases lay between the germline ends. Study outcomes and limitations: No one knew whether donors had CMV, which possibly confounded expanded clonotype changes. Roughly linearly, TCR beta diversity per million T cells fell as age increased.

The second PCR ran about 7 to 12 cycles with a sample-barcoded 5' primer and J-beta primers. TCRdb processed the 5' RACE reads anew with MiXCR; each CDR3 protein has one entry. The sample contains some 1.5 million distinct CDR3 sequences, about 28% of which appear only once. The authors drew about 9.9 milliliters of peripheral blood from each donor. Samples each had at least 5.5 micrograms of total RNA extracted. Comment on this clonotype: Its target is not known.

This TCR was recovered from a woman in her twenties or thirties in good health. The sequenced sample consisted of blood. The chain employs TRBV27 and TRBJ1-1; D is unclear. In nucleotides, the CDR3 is TGTGCCAGCGTAGAAAGGGCGAACACTGAAGCTTTCTTT. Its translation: CASVERANTEAFF.